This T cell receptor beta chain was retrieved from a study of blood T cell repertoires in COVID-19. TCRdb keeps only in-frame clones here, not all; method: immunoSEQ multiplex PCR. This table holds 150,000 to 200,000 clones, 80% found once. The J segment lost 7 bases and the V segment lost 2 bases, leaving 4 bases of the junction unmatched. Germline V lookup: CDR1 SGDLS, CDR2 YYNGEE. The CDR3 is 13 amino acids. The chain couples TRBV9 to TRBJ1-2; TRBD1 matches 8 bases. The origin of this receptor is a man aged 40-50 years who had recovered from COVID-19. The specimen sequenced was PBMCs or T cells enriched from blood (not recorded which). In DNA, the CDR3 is TGTGCCAGCAGCGTTGAACAGGGGGTTGGCTACACCTTC. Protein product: CASSVEQGVGYTF.